The entry below describes one T cell receptor beta chain. Germline V lookup: CDR1 DFQATT, CDR2 SNEGSKA (reference sequence). V shed 2 bases, J shed 2 bases, and the junction held 3 bases outside the gene matches. The CDR3 has 14 residues. The data stem from a study of early T cells in non-severe SARS-CoV-2 infection. Overall study: Chains were not paired, and sequencing was done on bulk RNA from unsorted whole blood.

Attached unique molecular identifiers marked individual cDNA molecules. TCRdb redid the calling of the 5' RACE reads with MiXCR, one entry per CDR3 protein. The top ten hold about 4% of the sample, which has fewer than 85,000 distinct CDR3 sequences, about 14% seen once. Sequencing was performed on whole blood, taken at baseline. This chain connects TRBV20-1 to TRBJ2-5; 9 positions match TRBD2. The receptor comes from an adult who was a healthcare worker with PCR-confirmed SARS-CoV-2 infection or an uninfected control (not recorded which). In DNA, the CDR3 is TGCAGTGCTAGAAGAGCGGGAGGACAAGAGACCCAGTACTTC. It translates to CSARRAGGQETQYF.